The 6 T cell receptor beta chains reported below all come from one sample, sequenced in a study of blood T cell repertoires in COVID-19. Clones were sequenced by immunoSEQ multiplex PCR, and TCRdb holds only the in-frame ones, with some missing. The sample yields 39,000 or so clones, around 85% seen once. Sequenced: peripheral blood. All receptors come from a man aged 35 to 55 with active or convalescent COVID-19.

This clone was observed once. The chain employs TRBV6-5 and TRBJ1-6; D is perhaps TRBD1 (6 bases). Germline loops: CDR1 MNHEY, CDR2 SVGAGI. The length of the CDR3 is 15 residues. Deletions cut 0 bases from V and 10 bases from J, with 13 bases between. The CDR3 spells CASSYSEQGQSPLHF. CDR3 coding DNA: TGTGCCAGCAGTTACTCGGAACAGGGCCAATCACCCCTCCACTTT.

The rearrangement joins TRBV6-5 to TRBJ2-7; TRBD1 might be the D (5 bases). The CDR3 totals 13 residues. Germline loops: CDR1 MNHEY, CDR2 SVGAGI. V lost 2 bases and J lost 2, with 7 bases in between. CDR3 residues: CASSYDRAYEQYF. The CDR3 region has the DNA TGTGCCAGCAGTTACGACAGAGCCTACGAGCAGTACTTC.

The rearrangement links TRBV29-1 to TRBJ2-7; TRBD2 matches 9 bases. Germline trimming cut 6 bases from V and 0 bases from J; bases unmatched to any gene: 9. The CDR3 is made up of 15 amino acids. In germline, CDR1 is SQVTM, CDR2 ANQGSEA. In DNA form, the CDR3 reads TGCAGCGTGTGGGGAACAGCGGGGGGCTCCTACGAGCAGTACTTC. Translated, it gives CSVWGTAGGSYEQYF.

V is TRBV4-3 and J is TRBJ1-2; D call uncertain. V was pared by 0 bases and J by 7 bases, with 24 bases between. The CDR3 loop spans 18 amino acids. Germline values: CDR1 LGHNA, CDR2 YSLEER. CDR3 DNA: TGCGCCAGCAGCCAAGATCTAGGTTGGGAGGGTGGGCTGCGTGGCTACACCTTC. Residues: CASSQDLGWEGGLRGYTF.

The gene calls are TRBV4-1 and TRBJ2-3; 9 bases match TRBD2. Germline values: CDR1 MGHRA, CDR2 YSYEKL. The CDR3 consists of 13 residues. J lost 5 bases, V lost 10 bases, and 7 bases had no gene match. For the CDR3, the DNA is TGCGCCACCAAAGCGGGAGGAAGAGATACGCAGTATTTT. It translates to CATKAGGRDTQYF.

This clone has just one count. Written as DNA, the CDR3 is TGTGCCAGCAGTTTACCGGGACAGGGGGCTCGGGCTTTCTTT. Protein: CASSLPGQGARAFF. The chain joins TRBV28 to TRBJ1-1, with 12 bases identical to TRBD1. This CDR3 region has 14 residues. J was trimmed by 11 bases and V by 2 bases; bases with no gene match: 6. Germline V gives CDR1 MDHEN, CDR2 SYDVKM. The entire variable domain, with the rest obtained from reference TRBV28 and TRBJ1-1, is as follows: DVKVTQSSRYLVKRTGEKVFLECVQDMDHENMFWYRQDPGLGLRLIYFSYDVKMKEKGDIPEGYSVSREKKERFSLILESASTNQTSMYLCASSLPGQGARAFFGQGTRLTVV.